Below, 30 T cell receptor beta chains from the same sample are listed, as sequenced in a study of OX40 agonist ivuxolimab in advanced cancers. Assay used: immunoSEQ multiplex PCR; TCRdb lists only in-frame clones, some missing. The table lists roughly 86,000 clones, 65% to 90% of them singletons, with around 2% in the top ten. The sample consisted of CD4+ or CD8+ T cells sorted from blood, taken in a trial of the OX40 agonist ivuxolimab. Receptor source: an adult with an advanced solid tumor such as melanoma, head and neck, liver or kidney cancer.

The J gene is TRBJ2-5, the V gene TRBV5-6; 7 bases fit TRBD2. CDR3 length: 16 amino acids. Trimming took 2 bases from V and 11 from J; bases not matched to a gene: 18. Per germline, CDR1 SGHDT and CDR2 YYEEEE. DNA of the CDR3: TGTGCCAGCAGCTTCTCCGCTCTAGCGGCCATTGGGGAGCAGTACTTC. Protein: CASSFSALAAIGEQYF.

The V gene is TRBV19, the J gene TRBJ2-4; a possible D gene is TRBD1 (6 bases). V lost 7 bases, J lost 1 base, and 17 bases lay in between. The CDR3 is 16 residues long. In germline, CDR1 is LNHDA, CDR2 SQIVND (reference sequence). CDR3 sequence: CASTRPGHQAKNIQYF. In nucleotides, the CDR3 is TGTGCCAGTACCCGTCCGGGACACCAGGCCAAAAACATTCAGTACTTC.

The chain is built from TRBV6-5 and TRBJ2-5; possible D gene TRBD1, 6 bases. V dropped 4 bases and J dropped 9 bases, with 15 bases sitting between them. The CDR3 runs 13 residues. Per germline, CDR1 MNHEY and CDR2 SVGAGI. The CDR3 DNA is TGTGCCAGCAGTTTACAGGGTAATCTCGCCCAGTACTTC. Protein product: CASSLQGNLAQYF.

V and J are TRBV6-1 and TRBJ1-2; a possible D gene is TRBD1 (6 bases). V gave up 5 bases and J gave up 0 bases, with 13 bases separating them. Per germline, CDR1 MNHNS and CDR2 SASEGT. This CDR3 is built from 15 residues. The CDR3 DNA sequence: TGTGCCAGCAGTCAGGACAGAACTTCTAACTATGGCTACACCTTC. Protein: CASSQDRTSNYGYTF.

DNA for the CDR3: TGTGCCAGCAGTGAAGGGAAAGGCAGGGGGTGGGATACGCAGTATTTT. Translation gives CASSEGKGRGWDTQYF. The chain couples TRBV6-1 to TRBJ2-3; 7 bases match TRBD1. V dropped 1 base and J dropped 6; count of bases not matched to a gene: 10. CDR1 and CDR2 from the germline V gene are MNHNS and SASEGT. CDR3 size: 16 residues.

The rearrangement joins TRBV27 to TRBJ2-7, with TRBD2 matching over 11 bases. With 1 base clipped from V and 2 bases from J, the junction kept 7 bases outside the gene matches. CDR3 size: 17 residues. Germline V gene lookup returns CDR1 MNHEY and CDR2 SMNVEV (reference sequence). The DNA for the CDR3 is TGTGCCAGCAGTTTATTGCGACTAGCGGGATCCACCTACGAGCAGTACTTC. This encodes CASSLLRLAGSTYEQYF.

V is TRBV4-2 and J is TRBJ2-2, with a possible D match to TRBD1 (6 bases). Germline-derived CDR1 and CDR2 are LGHNA and YNFKEQ. This CDR3 spans 14 amino acids. V was clipped by 4 bases and J by 1 base, with 7 bases between them. CDR3 coding DNA: TGTGCCAGCAGCCTCAGGGGGAACACCGGGGAGCTGTTTTTT. This codes for CASSLRGNTGELFF.

This chain connects TRBV5-1 to TRBJ2-3; D may be TRBD1 (6 bases). This CDR3 contains 15 residues. The V and J ends lost 5 bases and 0 bases respectively, with 13 bases between them. Germline assignment: CDR1 SGHRS and CDR2 YFSETQ. The CDR3 region has the DNA TGCGCCAGCAGGAATGGGACAACTAGCACAGATACGCAGTATTTT. It yields the protein CASRNGTTSTDTQYF.

The V gene is TRBV18, the J gene TRBJ2-3; unclear D gene. CDR1 and CDR2 from the germline V gene are KGHSH and LQKENI. This CDR3 contains 13 residues. V was cut by 3 bases and J by 1 base, with 5 bases left in between. Here the CDR3 DNA reads TGTGCCAGCTCACCTGACGGCACAGATACGCAGTATTTT. Its protein is CASSPDGTDTQYF.

This rearrangement joins TRBV5-1 to TRBJ2-1; 16 bases are shared with TRBD2. This CDR3 has 19 amino acids. Germline V lookup: CDR1 SGHRS, CDR2 YFSETQ. V dropped 0 bases and J dropped 2; count of bases not matched to a gene: 5. The CDR3 loop reads CASSLVGLAGGRTYNEQFF. For the CDR3, the DNA is TGCGCCAGCAGCTTGGTGGGACTAGCGGGAGGGCGTACCTACAATGAGCAGTTCTTC.

V is TRBV19 and J is TRBJ2-1; perhaps TRBD2 as D (6 bases). This CDR3 is built from 14 residues. Trimming took off 4 bases at V and 8 bases at J, with 15 bases between the two ends. In germline, CDR1 is LNHDA, CDR2 SQIVND (reference sequence). The CDR3 reads CASSRASEGYEQFF. The CDR3 DNA follows: TGTGCCAGTAGTAGGGCTAGCGAGGGGTATGAGCAGTTCTTC. Drawing the rest from reference TRBV19 and TRBJ2-1, the complete variable domain is DGGITQSPKYLFRKEGQNVTLSCEQNLNHDAMYWYRQDPGQGLRLIYYSQIVNDFQKGDIAEGYSVSREKKESFPLTVTSAQKNPTAFYLCASSRASEGYEQFFGPGTRLTVL.

The chain carries TRBV7-2 and TRBJ2-7; the match to TRBD2 covers 7 bases. The CDR3 spans 15 residues. The V gene's germline CDR1 is SGHTA and CDR2 FQGNSA. The trim removed 3 bases at V and 2 bases at J, leaving 7 bases unmatched. CDR3 amino acids: CASSFPGRVPYEQYF. CDR3 nucleotide sequence: TGTGCCAGCAGCTTCCCAGGGAGGGTCCCCTACGAGCAGTACTTC. Together with reference TRBV7-2 and TRBJ2-7, the CDR3 gives the full variable domain: GAGVSQSPSNKVTEKGKDVELRCDPISGHTALYWYRQSLGQGLEFLIYFQGNSAPDKSGLPSDRFSAERTGGSVSTLTIQRTQQEDSAVYLCASSFPGRVPYEQYFGPGTRLTVT.

V gene TRBV9 combines with J gene TRBJ2-1, with 8 bases that match TRBD1. Germline CDR1 reads SGDLS; CDR2 reads YYNGEE. Trimming removed 4 bases from V and 8 bases from J; junction bases left unmatched: 5. The CDR3 has 13 amino acids. Here the CDR3 reads CASSSQGAHEQFF. Here the CDR3 DNA reads TGTGCCAGCAGCTCTCAGGGGGCTCATGAGCAGTTCTTC.

This sequence joins TRBV4-3 and TRBJ2-5, with TRBD2 as a possible D gene (7 bases). Trimming left V 0 bases short and J 7 bases short, with 12 bases between. The CDR3 runs 14 residues. CDR1 and CDR2 (germline): LGHNA, YSLEER. CDR3 loop: CASSQEWGGGTQYF. The CDR3 DNA reads TGCGCCAGCAGCCAAGAGTGGGGGGGCGGGACCCAGTACTTC.

The genes are TRBV19 and TRBJ2-5; D perhaps matches TRBD2 (5 bases). Germline assignment: CDR1 LNHDA and CDR2 SQIVND (reference sequence). V was clipped by 0 bases and J by 6 bases, with 11 bases between them. This CDR3 has 14 residues. The CDR3 here is CASSIEDSAKTQYF. The CDR3 DNA follows: TGTGCCAGTAGTATAGAGGATAGCGCGAAGACCCAGTACTTC.

The J gene is TRBJ1-6, the V gene TRBV21-1. TRBV21-1 is noted as a pseudogene. The CDR3 sequence is 11 residues long. The CDR3, as DNA: TGTGCCAGCAAGGCCGCAACACCCCTCCACTTT. Residues: CASKAATPLHF.

This clone showed up just a few times. The CDR3 coding sequence is TGTGCCAGCAGTTTGGCGGCAGGGCTCCGCGAGGGTCCCCTCCACTTT. It codes for CASSLAAGLREGPLHF. The chain employs TRBV28 and TRBJ1-6, with D possibly TRBD1 on 5 matching bases. The V and J ends lost 3 bases and 13 bases respectively, with 22 bases between them. The CDR3 is 16 amino acids. CDR1 and CDR2 from the germline V gene are MDHEN and SYDVKM.

The chain uses TRBV7-6 and TRBJ2-7, with D tentatively TRBD1 (5 bases). Deletions cut 4 bases from V and 2 bases from J, with 9 bases between. The CDR3 consists of 13 residues. Germline values: CDR1 SGHVS, CDR2 FNYEAQ. CDR3 DNA: TGTGCCAGCAGCTACGACAGAACCTACGAGCAGTACTTC. It translates to CASSYDRTYEQYF.

V gene TRBV18 combines with J gene TRBJ1-2; D may be TRBD1 (6 bases). Germline V gene lookup returns CDR1 KGHSH and CDR2 LQKENI. Trimming took off 3 bases at V and 4 bases at J, with 9 bases between the two ends. The CDR3 spans 13 residues. DNA for the CDR3: TGTGCCAGCTCACCGGGGGCCTCCTATGGCTACACCTTC. Residues: CASSPGASYGYTF. Drawing the rest from reference TRBV18 and TRBJ1-2, the complete variable domain is NAGVMQNPRHLVRRRGQEARLRCSPMKGHSHVYWYRQLPEEGLKFMVYLQKENIIDESGMPKERFSAEFPKEGPSILRIQQVVRGDSAAYFCASSPGASYGYTFGSGTRLTVV.

On this clone: An end of the junction does not agree with germline; a read error may underlie this. Here the CDR3 reads CASSPGDRGPRSF. In nucleotides, the CDR3 is TGTGCCAGCTCACCGGGAGACAGGGGGCCGAGATCTTTC. V is TRBV18 and J is TRBJ1-2; TRBD1 aligns across 10 bases. The germline V gene has CDR1 KGHSH and CDR2 LQKENI. This CDR3 region has 13 residues.

This sequence joins TRBV4-2 and TRBJ1-6; 8 bases agree with TRBD1. Trimming took 4 bases from V and 11 from J; bases not matched to a gene: 4. Germline loops: CDR1 LGHNA, CDR2 YNFKEQ. This CDR3 region has 13 residues. The CDR3 spells CASSPRTGTPLHF. DNA for the CDR3: TGTGCCAGCAGCCCCCGGACAGGGACACCCCTCCACTTT.

The chain is built from TRBV5-1 and TRBJ1-1; D is unresolved. The ends were cut back, 5 bases at V and 1 base at J, with 3 bases in the middle. Germline CDR1 reads SGHRS; CDR2 reads YFSETQ. The CDR3 has 11 amino acids. The CDR3 reads CASRKNTEAFF. DNA for the CDR3: TGCGCCAGCAGAAAGAACACTGAAGCTTTCTTT. Looking up the rest from reference TRBV5-1 and TRBJ1-1 gives the full variable domain: KAGVTQTPRYLIKTRGQQVTLSCSPISGHRSVSWYQQTPGQGLQFLFEYFSETQRNKGNFPGRFSGRQFSNSRSEMNVSTLELGDSALYLCASRKNTEAFFGQGTRLTVV.

The chain employs TRBV11-3 and TRBJ2-2, with TRBD2 identical over 8 bases. The CDR3 runs 15 residues. CDR1 and CDR2 (germline): SGHNT, YENEEA. Germline trimming cut 7 bases from V and 6 bases from J; bases unmatched to any gene: 10. CDR3 nucleotides: TGTGCCAGCAAACCGGGACTAGAGTATTCCGGGGAGCTGTTTTTT. Residues: CASKPGLEYSGELFF.

The chain employs TRBV5-3 and TRBJ2-1; D ambiguous. TRBV5-3 is labeled an ORF, and its function is uncertain. The CDR3 covers 17 residues. Trimming left V 4 bases short and J 1 base short, with 18 bases between. The chain's CDR3 is CARSPKQPITSYNEQFF. As DNA, the CDR3 is TGTGCCAGAAGCCCCAAACAGCCGATTACGTCCTACAATGAGCAGTTCTTC.

This clone showed up just a few times. The CDR3 coding sequence is TGTGCCAGCAGTGACAGGACAGCGGGGGAGACCCAGTACTTC. Translating it yields CASSDRTAGETQYF. This sequence joins TRBV6-1 and TRBJ2-5; perhaps TRBD2 as D (7 bases). The CDR3 spans 14 residues. The germline V and J ends were trimmed by 3 bases and 5 bases, with 13 bases remaining between them. CDR1 is MNHNS, CDR2 SASEGT, per germline.

The table lists this clone with a few counts. This chain uses TRBV18 with TRBJ1-1, with TRBD1 as a possible D gene (5 bases). Between the trimmed V and J ends, which lost 6 bases and 11 bases, there was a span of 13 bases. This CDR3 has 11 residues. Germline V gene data show CDR1 as KGHSH and CDR2 as LQKENI. CDR3 residues: CASSSQAGAFF. CDR3 sequence (DNA): TGTGCCAGCTCCTCACAGGCCGGGGCTTTCTTT.

The chain links TRBV7-9 to TRBJ2-5; 7 bases agree with TRBD2. CDR1 is SEHNR and CDR2 is FQNEAQ in the germline V gene (reference sequence). Trimming at V came to 5 bases and at J to 4 bases, leaving 4 bases not matched to a gene. CDR3 length: 13 amino acids. CDR3 protein: CASSPSGGETQYF. The CDR3 DNA sequence: TGTGCCAGCAGCCCCTCGGGGGGAGAGACCCAGTACTTC.

The gene calls are TRBV5-1 and TRBJ2-5; no definite D call. Deletions cut 1 base from V and 1 base from J, with 8 bases between. The CDR3 sequence is 14 residues long. CDR1 is SGHRS, CDR2 YFSETQ, per germline. CDR3 sequence: CASSLSGSQETQYF. In DNA, the CDR3 is TGCGCCAGCAGCTTGTCCGGTTCCCAAGAGACCCAGTACTTC.

This clone was seen a single time. CDR3 coding DNA: TGCGCCAGCAGCTCAACCATGGGACGTAAAAATGAAAAACTGTTTTTT. This encodes CASSSTMGRKNEKLFF. The chain combines TRBV5-1 with TRBJ1-4, with a weak D call TRBD1 (5 bases). V lost 3 bases, J lost 5 bases, and 17 bases lay in between. Germline V gene data show CDR1 as SGHRS and CDR2 as YFSETQ. This CDR3 spans 16 amino acids.

This clone was seen a few times. The chain is built from TRBV6-1 and TRBJ1-2; D is uncertain. V was trimmed by 7 bases and J by 6 bases, leaving 15 bases between them. The CDR3 has 13 amino acids. Germline CDR1 is MNHNS and CDR2 is SASEGT. The CDR3 DNA follows: TGTGCCAGCAAAATCAAGCAAGAGGATGGCTACACCTTC. This gives the protein CASKIKQEDGYTF.